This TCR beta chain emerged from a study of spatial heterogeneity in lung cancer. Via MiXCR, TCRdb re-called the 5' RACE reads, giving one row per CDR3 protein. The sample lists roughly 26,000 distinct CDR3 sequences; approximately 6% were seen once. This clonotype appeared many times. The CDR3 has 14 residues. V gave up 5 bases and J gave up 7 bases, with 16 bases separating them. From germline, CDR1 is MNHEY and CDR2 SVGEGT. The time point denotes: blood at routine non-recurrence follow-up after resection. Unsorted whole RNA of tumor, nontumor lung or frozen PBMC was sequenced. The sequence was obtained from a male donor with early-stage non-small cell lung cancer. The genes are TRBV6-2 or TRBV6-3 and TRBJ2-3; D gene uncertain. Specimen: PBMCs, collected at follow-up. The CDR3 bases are TGTGCCAGCAGTCTATACGGCAAAACGAATACGCAGTATTTT. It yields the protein CASSLYGKTNTQYF.